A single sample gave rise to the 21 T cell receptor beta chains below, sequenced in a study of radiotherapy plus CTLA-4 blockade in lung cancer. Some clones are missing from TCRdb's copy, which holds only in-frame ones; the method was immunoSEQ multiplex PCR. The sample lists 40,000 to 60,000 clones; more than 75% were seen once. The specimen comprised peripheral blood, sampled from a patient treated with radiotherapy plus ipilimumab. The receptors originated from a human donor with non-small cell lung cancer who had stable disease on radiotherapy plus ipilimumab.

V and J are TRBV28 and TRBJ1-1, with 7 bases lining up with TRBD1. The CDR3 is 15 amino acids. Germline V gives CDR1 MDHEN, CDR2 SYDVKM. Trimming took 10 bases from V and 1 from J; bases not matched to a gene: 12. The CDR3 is CATASYHRGNTEAFF. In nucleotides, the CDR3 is TGTGCCACCGCTTCATATCACAGGGGGAACACTGAAGCTTTCTTT.

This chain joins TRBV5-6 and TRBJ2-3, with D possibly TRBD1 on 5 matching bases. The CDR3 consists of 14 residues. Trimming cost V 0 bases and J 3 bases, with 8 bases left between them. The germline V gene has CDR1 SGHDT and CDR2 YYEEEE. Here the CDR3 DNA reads TGTGCCAGCAGCTTGGGGACACGAACAGATACGCAGTATTTT. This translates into CASSLGTRTDTQYF.

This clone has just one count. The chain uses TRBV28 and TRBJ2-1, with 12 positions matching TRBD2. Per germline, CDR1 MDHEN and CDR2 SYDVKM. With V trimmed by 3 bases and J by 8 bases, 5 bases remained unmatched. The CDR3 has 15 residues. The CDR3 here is CASSFRTSGIDEQFF. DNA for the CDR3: TGTGCCAGCAGTTTCAGGACTAGCGGGATTGATGAGCAGTTCTTC. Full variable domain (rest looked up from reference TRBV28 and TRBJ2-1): DVKVTQSSRYLVKRTGEKVFLECVQDMDHENMFWYRQDPGLGLRLIYFSYDVKMKEKGDIPEGYSVSREKKERFSLILESASTNQTSMYLCASSFRTSGIDEQFFGPGTRLTVL.

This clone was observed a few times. CDR3 sequence: CASSASGQGKNTEAFF. The CDR3 nucleotides are TGTGCCAGCAGTGCTTCCGGACAGGGGAAGAACACTGAAGCTTTCTTT. The chain couples TRBV9 to TRBJ1-1, with 9 positions matching TRBD1. The length of the CDR3 is 16 residues. J was trimmed by 1 base and V by 5 bases; bases with no gene match: 9. Germline CDR1 and CDR2: SGDLS and YYNGEE.

The CDR3, as DNA: TGTGCCAGCTCACCACGGTCACCAGGAGGGGAAAAACTGTTTTTT. It yields the protein CASSPRSPGGEKLFF. This chain connects TRBV18 to TRBJ1-4, with D hard to call. Germline loops: CDR1 KGHSH, CDR2 LQKENI. V lost 1 base, J lost 8 bases, and 14 bases lay in between. The CDR3 spans 15 residues.

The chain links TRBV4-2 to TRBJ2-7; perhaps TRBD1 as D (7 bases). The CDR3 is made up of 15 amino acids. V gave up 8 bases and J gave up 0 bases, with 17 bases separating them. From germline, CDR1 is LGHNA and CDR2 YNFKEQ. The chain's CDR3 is CASGPAGQSSYEQYF. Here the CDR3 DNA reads TGTGCCAGCGGCCCTGCGGGACAGAGCTCCTACGAGCAGTACTTC.

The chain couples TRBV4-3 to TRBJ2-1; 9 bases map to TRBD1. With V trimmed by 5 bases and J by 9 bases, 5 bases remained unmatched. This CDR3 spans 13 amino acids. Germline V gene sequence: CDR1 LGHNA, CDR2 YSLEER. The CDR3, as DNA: TGCGCCAGCAGCTCCCGGACAGGGGTTGAGCAGTTCTTC. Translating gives CASSSRTGVEQFF.

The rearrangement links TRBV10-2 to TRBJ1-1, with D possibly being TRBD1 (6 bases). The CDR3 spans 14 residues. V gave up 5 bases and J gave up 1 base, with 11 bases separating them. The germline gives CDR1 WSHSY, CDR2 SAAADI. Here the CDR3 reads CASSMGAGNTEAFF. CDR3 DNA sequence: TGCGCCAGCAGTATGGGGGCGGGGAACACTGAAGCTTTCTTT.

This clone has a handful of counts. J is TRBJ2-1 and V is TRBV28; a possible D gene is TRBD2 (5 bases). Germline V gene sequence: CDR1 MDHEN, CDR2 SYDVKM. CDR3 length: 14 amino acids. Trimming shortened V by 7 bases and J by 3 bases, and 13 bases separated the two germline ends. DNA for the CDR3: TGTGCCAGCATCGGTGGGAGAGTCTACAATGAGCAGTTCTTC. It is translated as CASIGGRVYNEQFF.

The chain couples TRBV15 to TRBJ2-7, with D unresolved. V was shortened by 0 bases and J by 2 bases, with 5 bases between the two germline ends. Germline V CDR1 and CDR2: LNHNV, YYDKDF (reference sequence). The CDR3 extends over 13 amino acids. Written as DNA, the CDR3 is TGTGCCACCAGCAGAGATCCCACCTACGAGCAGTACTTC. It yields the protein CATSRDPTYEQYF.

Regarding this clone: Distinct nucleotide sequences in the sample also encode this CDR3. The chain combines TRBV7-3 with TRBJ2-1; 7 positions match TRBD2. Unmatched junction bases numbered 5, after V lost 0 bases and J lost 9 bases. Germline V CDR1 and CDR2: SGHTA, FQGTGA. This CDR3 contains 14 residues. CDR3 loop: CASSLTLAAPEQFF. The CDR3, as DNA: TGTGCCAGCAGCTTAACCCTAGCGGCCCCTGAGCAGTTCTTC.

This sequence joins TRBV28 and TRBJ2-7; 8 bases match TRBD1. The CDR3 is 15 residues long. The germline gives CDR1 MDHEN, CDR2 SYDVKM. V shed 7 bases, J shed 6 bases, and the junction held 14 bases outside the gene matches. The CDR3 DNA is TGTGCCAGCAACGCAGGGGGCAATGAATTCGGCGAGCAGTACTTC. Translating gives CASNAGGNEFGEQYF.

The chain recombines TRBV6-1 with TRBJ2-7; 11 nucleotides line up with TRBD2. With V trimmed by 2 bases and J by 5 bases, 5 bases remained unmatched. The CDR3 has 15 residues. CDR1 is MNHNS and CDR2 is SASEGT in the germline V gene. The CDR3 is CASSELWTSGHEQYF. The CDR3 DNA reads TGTGCCAGCAGTGAATTGTGGACTAGCGGGCACGAGCAGTACTTC.

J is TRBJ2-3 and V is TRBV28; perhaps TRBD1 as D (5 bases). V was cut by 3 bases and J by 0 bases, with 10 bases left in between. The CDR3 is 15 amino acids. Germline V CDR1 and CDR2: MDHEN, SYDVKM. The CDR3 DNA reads TGTGCCAGCAGTTTGTCAGGGTATAGCACAGATACGCAGTATTTT. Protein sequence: CASSLSGYSTDTQYF.

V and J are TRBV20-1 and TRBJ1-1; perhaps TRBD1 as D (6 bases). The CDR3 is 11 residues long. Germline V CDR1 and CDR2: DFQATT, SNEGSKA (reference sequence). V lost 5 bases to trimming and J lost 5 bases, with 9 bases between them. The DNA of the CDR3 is TGCAGTGCTGAGGGGGGGACTGAAGCTTTCTTT. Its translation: CSAEGGTEAFF.

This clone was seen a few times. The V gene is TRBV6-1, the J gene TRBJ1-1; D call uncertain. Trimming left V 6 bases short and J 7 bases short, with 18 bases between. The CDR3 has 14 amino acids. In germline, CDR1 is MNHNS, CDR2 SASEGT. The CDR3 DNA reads TGTGCCAGCAGCCTCGGGGATCTGCGTGATGAAGCTTTCTTT. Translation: CASSLGDLRDEAFF.

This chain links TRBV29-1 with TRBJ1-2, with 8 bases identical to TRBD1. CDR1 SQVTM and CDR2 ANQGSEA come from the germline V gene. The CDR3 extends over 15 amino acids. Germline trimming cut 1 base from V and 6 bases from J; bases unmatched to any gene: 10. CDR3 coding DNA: TGCAGCGTTGAAGGAGACAGGGGCCCCTCTGATGGCTACACCTTC. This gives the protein CSVEGDRGPSDGYTF.

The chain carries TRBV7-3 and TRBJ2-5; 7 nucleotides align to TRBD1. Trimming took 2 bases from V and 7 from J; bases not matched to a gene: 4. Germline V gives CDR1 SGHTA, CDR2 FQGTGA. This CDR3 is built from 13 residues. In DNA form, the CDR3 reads TGTGCCAGCAGCTTAGAGGGGGCAGGGACCCAGTACTTC. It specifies CASSLEGAGTQYF.

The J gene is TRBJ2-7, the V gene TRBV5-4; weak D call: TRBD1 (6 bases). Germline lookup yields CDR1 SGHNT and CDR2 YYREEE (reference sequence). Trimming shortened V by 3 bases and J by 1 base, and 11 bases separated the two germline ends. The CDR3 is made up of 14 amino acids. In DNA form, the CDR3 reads TGTGCCAGCAGCTCGCCGCAGGGGTCCTACGAGCAGTACTTC. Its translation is CASSSPQGSYEQYF.

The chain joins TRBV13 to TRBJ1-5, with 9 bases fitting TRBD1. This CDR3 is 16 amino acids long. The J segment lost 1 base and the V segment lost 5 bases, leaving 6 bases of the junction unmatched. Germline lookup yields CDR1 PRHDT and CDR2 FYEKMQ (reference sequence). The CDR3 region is CASSRTGAGSNQPQHF. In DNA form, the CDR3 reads TGTGCCAGCAGCCGGACAGGGGCTGGGAGCAATCAGCCCCAGCATTTT.

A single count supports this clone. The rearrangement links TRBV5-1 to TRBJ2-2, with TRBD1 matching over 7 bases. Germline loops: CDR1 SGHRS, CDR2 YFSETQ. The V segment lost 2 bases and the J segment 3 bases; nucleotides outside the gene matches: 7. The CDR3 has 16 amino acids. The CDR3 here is CASSFLGQADTGELFF. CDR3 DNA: TGCGCCAGCAGCTTTCTTGGACAGGCTGACACCGGGGAGCTGTTTTTT. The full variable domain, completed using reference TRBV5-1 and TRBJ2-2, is KAGVTQTPRYLIKTRGQQVTLSCSPISGHRSVSWYQQTPGQGLQFLFEYFSETQRNKGNFPGRFSGRQFSNSRSEMNVSTLELGDSALYLCASSFLGQADTGELFFGEGSRLTVL.